This entry is about one T cell receptor beta chain. Its antigen specificity is not known. Base quality data are lacking; no much larger clone is found one base away. This record comes from a study of T cell repertoires in aging, cancer and after chemotherapy (dated by TCRdb to about 2019). With regard to the full study: Donors were distributed across six age groups ranging from 30 or younger to 70 or older, with at least three individuals included per group. Paired pre- and post-chemotherapy samples in the solid tumor group came from brain tumor (glioblastoma) patients receiving temozolomide-based therapy. The complete dataset included roughly 8.8 million TCR reads. The study profiled peripheral blood TCR beta repertoires from healthy donors and cancer patients to examine immunoaging and T cell reconstitution after chemotherapy. Alongside some 98 healthy donors serving as a reference group, the cohort included approximately 220 cancer patients, of whom roughly 92 had hematological cancers and 120 to 130 had solid cancers. General study outcomes and caveats: The authors noted that the repertoire data do not allow conclusions about immunological memory after chemotherapy. In healthy donors, the decline in TCR diversity with age was mainly explained by loss of richness, whereas in cancer patients loss of evenness was also found to contribute. In both cancer cohorts, the median generation probability rose over the chemotherapy interval, which suggests that the repertoire was reconstituted through rebound thymic output. Significantly lower blood TCR diversity and higher clonality were observed in untreated patients with hematological or solid cancers than in age-matched healthy donors.

Instead of sorted cells or RNA, genomic DNA extracted from peripheral blood served as the source for amplifying TCR beta rearrangements. The CDR3 holds 13 amino acids from the cysteine to the phenylalanine. The entry retains the CDR3 DNA only, 39 bases that are in frame from base 1. V is cut by 5 bases and J by 0 bases, and the space between the germline ends is 7 bases. Rearranged TRB sequences spanning V, D and J segments were amplified by multiplex touch-down PCR using a mixed TRB-A/B primer pool. Illumina adapters and sample indices were attached to the amplicons in two consecutive PCR reactions using Phusion HS II polymerase. After gel purification with the NucleoSpin Gel and PCR Clean-up kit, the amplicons were checked using Qubit and an Agilent 2100 Bioanalyzer. Libraries were sequenced on an Illumina MiSeq using 600-cycle, single-indexed, paired-end runs. In the paper's pipeline: MiXCR versions 2.12 and 3.0.5 were used to process the TRB sequences. Each unique CDR3 nucleotide sequence counted as one clone, and only productive sequences with at least two reads were retained. Repertoire metrics included Shannon diversity, evenness, clonality (one minus evenness), and alpha-parameterized diversity profiles from alpha 0 to 5. The IGoR algorithm was used to calculate generation probabilities for clones in the paired samples taken before and after chemotherapy. TCRdb ran its own pipeline on the public reads, namely fastp trimming at Q25 and MiXCR clone calling, and kept in-frame beta chains. Identical CDR3 proteins give one entry, which carries the most common genes and DNA. TCRdb's processing, not the study's, gives the V and J calls here. Here the sample has 7,000 to 10,000 distinct CDR3 sequences; 35% to 50% occur a single time. The biggest ten clones account for about 12% of the sample.

Rearrangement joined TRBV12-3 or TRBV12-4 to TRBJ1-1, with no confident D gene call. The clonotype originates from a human donor with a solid tumor. The sequencing sample was made of blood. The encoded CDR3 is CASSDGMNTEAFF. The nucleotide sequence reads TGTGCCAGCAGTGACGGGATGAACACTGAAGCTTTCTTT.